This T cell receptor beta chain appears in the sequencing data of a study of T cell responses to AZD1222 COVID-19 vaccine. The CDR3 runs to 16 residues. The germline gives CDR1 SGHRS, CDR2 YFSETQ. Trimming at V came to 0 bases and at J to 1 base, leaving 4 bases not matched to a gene. Study-level points and caveats: As reported, nearly half of all spike-specific TCRs target variant regions that are unmutated. Compared with day 0, the breadth and depth of the Spike-specific TCR repertoire rose significantly after two doses of AZD1222. After the peak T cell response, and only then, were repertoires sampled.

About this clone: Its antigen is not identified.

Data came from immunoSEQ multiplex PCR; TCRdb stores just in-frame clones and leaves some out. The sample yields about 180,000 clones, 90% to 95% seen once. The material sequenced was peripheral blood, taken 28 days after the second dose of the MenACWY control vaccine. The chain carries TRBV5-1 and TRBJ2-5; 9 nucleotides line up with TRBD1. This TCR was recovered from an adult who received the MenACWY meningococcal vaccine as a control. The chain's CDR3 is CASSLAGTGPQETQYF. The DNA of the CDR3 is TGCGCCAGCAGCTTGGCCGGGACAGGGCCCCAAGAGACCCAGTACTTC.